A selection of T cell receptor beta chains follows, all from one sample in a study of shared clonotypes between healthy human individuals. The protocol was immunoSEQ multiplex PCR, while the TCRdb copy is restricted to in-frame clones and leaves out a portion. The table has about 1.1 million clones, around 82% seen once. Sequenced sample: memory CD4+ T cells from PBMCs. These receptors were obtained from a young man in good health. Some clones in this sample may be carry-over from other donors' samples. Both conserved end residues are part of each CDR3. Fields, in order: D gene, V gene, clone size, J gene, CDR3 DNA, CDR3 protein. D genes are given only for firm matches. Clone size is given for some rows only: seen once, a few or many times, or a class if the clone is expanded.

>-|TRBV5-1|few|TRBJ2-3
TGCGCCAGCAGCTTCGGTAGGGGCCCAGATACGCAGTATTTT
CASSFGRGPDTQYF
>-|TRBV29-1|-|TRBJ2-5
TGCAGCGTTGAAGGGGTTACGGAAGAGACCCAGTACTTC
CSVEGVTEETQYF
>-|TRBV5-1|few|TRBJ1-5
TGCGCCAGCAGCTTGTCTGTCGATCAGCCCCAGCATTTT
CASSLSVDQPQHF
>-|TRBV15|few|TRBJ1-1
TGTGCCACCAGCAAATCGGGTTGGGAAGATATGAACACTGAAGCTTTCTTT
CATSKSGWEDMNTEAFF
>-|TRBV5-5|-|TRBJ1-1
TGTGCCAGCAGCCTGTATGGAGGGATGAACACTGAAGCTTTCTTT
CASSLYGGMNTEAFF
>-|TRBV7-9|-|TRBJ2-1
TGTGCCAGCAGCTTCGGAACAGACAGCAATGAGCAGTTCTTC
CASSFGTDSNEQFF
>-|TRBV9|-|TRBJ2-2
TGTGCCAGCAGCGTAGGTCCCGGGGGCGGGAGTAATACCGGGGAGCTGTTTTTT
CASSVGPGGGSNTGELFF
>-|TRBV7-9|-|TRBJ2-7
TGTGCCAGCAGCTTTATATCCGACGAGCAGTACTTC
CASSFISDEQYF
>-|TRBV5-1|once|TRBJ2-7
TGCGCCAGCAGCTTGGTACCGCTCGGCGAGCAGTACTTC
CASSLVPLGEQYF
>-|TRBV4-2|-|TRBJ1-2
TGTGCCAGCAGCCAAGATACAGGGAACAACTATGGCTACACCTTC
CASSQDTGNNYGYTF
>-|TRBV2|-|TRBJ2-4
TGTGCCAGCAGTGAGGATAGCAAAAACATTCAGTACTTC
CASSEDSKNIQYF
>-|TRBV27|few|TRBJ2-7
TGTGCCAGCAGCTTGCAGGGTTTCTACGAGCAGTACTTC
CASSLQGFYEQYF
>TRBD2|TRBV6-6|-|TRBJ2-4
TGTGCCAGTGGACTAGCGGATTCGAGGACGGGAAACATTCAGTACTTC
CASGLADSRTGNIQYF
>-|TRBV30|once|TRBJ2-2
TGTGCCTGGAGTAGCGCAAACACCGGGGAGCTGTTTTTT
CAWSSANTGELFF
>-|TRBV15|-|TRBJ1-5
TGTGCCACGGACCCGGGGCATCAGCCCCAGCATTTT
CATDPGHQPQHF